These 2 T cell receptor beta chains came from one sample sequenced in a study of shared clonotypes between healthy human individuals. The repertoire was sequenced with immunoSEQ multiplex PCR; TCRdb's copy has only in-frame clones and lacks some. Here the sample spans 1,400,000 or so clones, 97% to 99% being singletons. The sample comprised naive CD4+ T cells sorted from blood. As to subset: CD45RA+ positively selected. These receptors were obtained from a young man in good health.

V gene TRBV29-1 combines with J gene TRBJ2-4; D is uncertain. V lost 8 bases, J lost 2 bases, and 16 bases lay in between. The CDR3 is 14 amino acids. Germline CDR1 and CDR2: SQVTM and ANQGSEA. DNA of the CDR3: TGCAGCCCGAACGGACCAAGGCCCAAAAACATTCAGTACTTC. It specifies CSPNGPRPKNIQYF.

This sequence joins TRBV2 and TRBJ2-3; 8 bases are a match to TRBD2. Trimming at V came to 9 bases and at J to 6 bases, leaving 17 bases not matched to a gene. CDR1 and CDR2 (germline): SNHLY, FYNNEI. The CDR3 has 16 amino acids. The CDR3 here is CARQWATGGRMDTQYF. The CDR3, as DNA: TGTGCCAGGCAGTGGGCCACGGGAGGGAGGATGGATACGCAGTATTTT.